The clone carrying this T cell receptor (beta chain) is judged medium-sized. Sequencing was performed with immunoSEQ multiplex PCR; in TCRdb, only in-frame clones are kept and a portion is missing. The sample has more than 85,000 clones; about 75% are singletons. This sample stems from a study of blood T cell repertoires in COVID-19. Study-level background: Samples taken during acute and convalescent COVID-19 were collected in the United States, Italy and Spain.

V was clipped by 8 bases and J by 6 bases; unmatched bases: 4. The CDR3 extends over 12 amino acids. The specimen was peripheral blood. The clonotype comes from a woman in her 70s with acute or convalescent COVID-19. The V call is TRBV12-3 or TRBV12-4, the J call TRBJ1-5, with TRBD1 matching over 7 bases. This CDR3 is CASSTGVQPQHF. Written as DNA, the CDR3 is TGTGCCAGCTCCACAGGGGTTCAGCCCCAGCATTTT.